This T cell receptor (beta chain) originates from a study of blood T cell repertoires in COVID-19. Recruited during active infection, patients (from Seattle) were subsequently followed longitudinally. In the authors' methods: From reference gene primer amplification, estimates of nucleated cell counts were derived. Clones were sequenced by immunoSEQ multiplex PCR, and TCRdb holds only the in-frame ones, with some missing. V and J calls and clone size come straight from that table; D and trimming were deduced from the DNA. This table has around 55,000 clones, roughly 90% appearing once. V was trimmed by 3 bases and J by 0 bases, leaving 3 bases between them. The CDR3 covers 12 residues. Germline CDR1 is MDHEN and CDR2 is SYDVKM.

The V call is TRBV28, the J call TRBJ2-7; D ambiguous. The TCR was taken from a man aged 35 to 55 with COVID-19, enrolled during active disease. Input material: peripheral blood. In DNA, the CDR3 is TGTGCCAGCAGTTTCAACTCCTACGAGCAGTACTTC. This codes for CASSFNSYEQYF.